This T cell receptor beta chain derives from a study of cytomegalovirus exposure and HLA in healthy donors. Study-wide findings and caveats: Most likely, a cluster of highly shared sequence variants arose as a sequencing artifact. In vitro testing confirmed a few CMV-associated chains as specific for CMV antigens. Some V segments, including TRBV6-2 and TRBV6-3, were excluded as indistinguishable.

In the PCR, 60 Vbeta and 13 Jbeta primers were used. Libraries were prepared by immunoSEQ multiplex PCR; TCRdb keeps only in-frame clonotypes and omits some of them. In the table there are some 56,000 clones, approximately 82% of which are singletons. Comment on this clone: Its antigen is currently unknown.

Trimming removed 1 base from V and 1 base from J; junction bases left unmatched: 5. The germline V gene encodes CDR1 LNHNV and CDR2 YYDKDF (reference sequence). The length of the CDR3 is 18 residues. The sample comprised PBMCs. This receptor was obtained from a man over 45 in good health and CMV-seronegative. The chain carries TRBV15 and TRBJ1-4; 11 bases map to TRBD1. The CDR3 is CATSRVRDRGLTNEKLFF. CDR3 nucleotide sequence: TGTGCCACCAGCAGAGTCCGGGACAGGGGGTTAACTAATGAAAAACTGTTTTTT.